These 20 T cell receptor beta chains originate from one sample sequenced in a study of vaccination effects on CD4 cells after COVID-19. Sequencing was performed with immunoSEQ multiplex PCR; in TCRdb, only in-frame clones are kept and a portion is missing. The table shows 55,000 or so clones, with 70% occurring only once. Prior to sequencing, the ViraFEST assay stimulated PBMC with viral peptide pools, which expanded the antigen-specific CD4+ T cells. Having been cultured for approximately ten days, the cells underwent CD4+ T cell isolation. The vaccine recipients had no prior SARS-CoV-2 infection, with negative nucleocapsid antibodies. Antigens of these TCRs are unknown. Material: CD4+ T cells from PBMCs cultured with SARS-CoV-2 spike peptides, obtained before COVID-19 vaccination. All receptors come from a human donor who received a COVID-19 vaccine.

This rearrangement joins TRBV25-1 to TRBJ1-2, with a tentative D call TRBD1 (6 bases). CDR3 size: 15 residues. Trimming removed 4 bases from V and 7 bases from J, with 19 bases in between. From germline, CDR1 is MGHDK and CDR2 SYGVNS. CDR3 loop: CASSADLGAPAGYTF. The CDR3 DNA follows: TGTGCCAGCAGTGCCGACCTGGGGGCCCCGGCTGGCTACACCTTC.

This clone was recorded only once. The V call is TRBV5-1, the J call TRBJ2-3; D gene ambiguous. Trimming took 7 bases from V and 6 from J, leaving 12 bases between them. The CDR3 is made up of 12 amino acids. Germline-derived CDR1 and CDR2 are SGHRS and YFSETQ. The CDR3: CASHIRSDTQYF. The CDR3 DNA is TGCGCCAGCCATATCCGTTCGGATACGCAGTATTTT.

The CDR3 bases are TGTGCCAGCAGCCAACCGGCCCTGACAGGGCGGACTGAAGCTTTCTTT. It translates to CASSQPALTGRTEAFF. The genes are TRBV28 and TRBJ1-1, with TRBD1 identical over 7 bases. Germline V gene sequence: CDR1 MDHEN, CDR2 SYDVKM. Germline trimming cut 6 bases from V and 5 bases from J; bases unmatched to any gene: 15. CDR3 length: 16 residues.

The chain couples TRBV11-3 to TRBJ1-1; no clear D. Germline CDR1 is SGHNT and CDR2 is YENEEA. V lost 1 base, J lost 0 bases, and 6 bases lay in between. The CDR3 has 14 residues. In nucleotides, the CDR3 is TGTGCCAGCAGCTTAGGACGGATGAACACTGAAGCTTTCTTT. Translated, it gives CASSLGRMNTEAFF.

The CDR3: CASSPGAGSSSYNEQFF. The CDR3 coding sequence is TGTGCCAGCTCACCGGGAGCGGGGTCGAGCTCCTACAATGAGCAGTTCTTC. The chain employs TRBV18 and TRBJ2-1; 7 nucleotides agree with TRBD2. CDR3 length equals 17 residues. The V gene end was trimmed by 3 bases and the J gene end by 0 bases; junction bases not matched to a gene: 8. Germline CDR1 KGHSH, CDR2 LQKENI.

Only one count was recorded for this clone. The chain combines TRBV4-2 with TRBJ2-3, with 9 positions matching TRBD2. Germline V gives CDR1 LGHNA, CDR2 YNFKEQ. The CDR3 sequence is 15 residues long. V was clipped by 4 bases and J by 7 bases; unmatched bases: 9. The CDR3 sequence is CASSPQTRGGNTQYF. The CDR3 region has the DNA TGTGCCAGCAGCCCCCAGACGCGGGGGGGCAATACGCAGTATTTT.

The J gene is TRBJ2-2, the V gene TRBV11-3; the D gene is possibly TRBD1 (11 bases). The CDR3 sequence is 20 residues long. CDR1 and CDR2 from the germline V gene are SGHNT and YENEEA. V lost 4 bases to trimming and J lost 2 bases, with 26 bases between them. The CDR3 DNA sequence: TGTGCCAGCAGCTCGGACAGGGGGCATCGGACTAGCGGTAACACCGGGGAGCTGTTTTTT. Translating gives CASSSDRGHRTSGNTGELFF.

V and J are TRBV4-2 and TRBJ1-2; no reliable D call. The CDR3 covers 13 residues. Deletions cut 1 base from V and 8 bases from J, with 11 bases between. Germline V gene lookup returns CDR1 LGHNA and CDR2 YNFKEQ. The CDR3: CASSQVEDSGYTF. The DNA for the CDR3 is TGTGCCAGCAGCCAAGTAGAAGACTCCGGCTACACCTTC.

The chain uses TRBV2 and TRBJ1-5; possible D gene TRBD1, 5 bases. With 10 bases removed from V and 1 base from J, the gap between germline ends came to 8 bases. The CDR3 runs 12 residues. Germline values: CDR1 SNHLY, CDR2 FYNNEI. The CDR3 DNA is TGTGCCACGGGACGGAGCAATCAGCCCCAGCATTTT. Protein: CATGRSNQPQHF.

This clone was recorded once. V usage is TRBV2 and J usage is TRBJ2-7; the match to TRBD2 covers 13 bases. The CDR3 runs to 14 residues. Germline CDR1 reads SNHLY; CDR2 reads FYNNEI. The J segment lost 6 bases and the V segment lost 6 bases, leaving 5 bases of the junction unmatched. This chain's CDR3 is CASSGLAGVSEQYF. CDR3 DNA sequence: TGTGCCAGCAGCGGACTAGCGGGAGTGAGCGAGCAGTACTTC.

The rearrangement links TRBV6-5 to TRBJ1-4, with D uncertain. V was cut by 8 bases and J by 3 bases, with 7 bases left in between. The CDR3 extends over 12 amino acids. Germline V CDR1 and CDR2: MNHEY, SVGAGI. The CDR3 nucleotides are TGTGCCAGCCGGAGTCCTAATGAAAAACTGTTTTTT. It translates to CASRSPNEKLFF.

The genes are TRBV28 and TRBJ1-2; TRBD1 matches 7 bases. Germline CDR1 MDHEN, CDR2 SYDVKM. V dropped 6 bases and J dropped 8; count of bases not matched to a gene: 12. The CDR3 covers 14 residues. In nucleotides, the CDR3 is TGTGCCAGCAGGTACCGACAGGGTGGCGGCGGCTACACCTTC. As protein: CASRYRQGGGGYTF.

The chain recombines TRBV15 with TRBJ1-4, with 11 bases fitting TRBD1. This CDR3 contains 17 residues. Looked up from germline, CDR1 is LNHNV and CDR2 is YYDKDF (reference sequence). J gave up 8 bases and V 1 base, and 9 bases lay outside the gene matches. CDR3 residues: CATSRGTGGRVQEKLFF. DNA of the CDR3: TGTGCCACCAGCAGAGGGACAGGGGGCCGGGTTCAGGAAAAACTGTTTTTT.

The rearrangement joins TRBV10-3 to TRBJ1-1, with TRBD1 as a possible D gene (6 bases). From germline, CDR1 is ENHRY and CDR2 SYGVKD. The V end was cut by 5 bases, the J end by 7 bases, with 14 bases between. The CDR3 spans 13 residues. In DNA, the CDR3 is TGTGCCATCAGTCGGGGGCAGGACCTTGAAGCTTTCTTT. It yields the protein CAISRGQDLEAFF.

This clone was counted only a few times. The rearrangement links TRBV6-5 to TRBJ1-5; TRBD1 matches 9 bases. Germline V lookup: CDR1 MNHEY, CDR2 SVGAGI. The V gene end was trimmed by 2 bases and the J gene end by 6 bases; junction bases not matched to a gene: 8. This CDR3 comprises 16 residues. The CDR3 coding sequence is TGTGCCAGCAGTTACCTGGGCAGGGGACAGGGTCAGCCCCAGCATTTT. Translation gives CASSYLGRGQGQPQHF.

V is TRBV2 and J is TRBJ2-1, with D possibly being TRBD1 or TRBD2 (6 bases each). This CDR3 contains 13 residues. Germline CDR1 reads SNHLY; CDR2 reads FYNNEI. Trimming took 1 base from V and 9 from J, leaving 10 bases between them. CDR3 nucleotides: TGTGCCAGCAGTGAAGTTGAGGGGGGTGAGCAGTTCTTC. Its translation: CASSEVEGGEQFF.

CDR3 nucleotide sequence: TGTGCCAGCAGCTTATTGGGGAGGAATGGGTTTAAGTTCTTC. Translated: CASSLLGRNGFKFF. This chain uses TRBV7-9 with TRBJ2-1; TRBD2 might be the D (6 bases). Germline V gives CDR1 SEHNR, CDR2 FQNEAQ (reference sequence). This CDR3 is 14 amino acids long. Between the trimmed V and J ends, which lost 2 bases and 14 bases, there was a span of 19 bases.

The rearrangement uses TRBV18 and TRBJ1-1; D ambiguous. The CDR3 spans 13 residues. With 2 bases removed from V and 4 bases from J, the gap between germline ends came to 8 bases. The V gene's germline CDR1 is KGHSH and CDR2 LQKENI. DNA for the CDR3: TGTGCCAGCTCACCAGGTCAGAGCACTGAAGCTTTCTTT. Protein product: CASSPGQSTEAFF. The full variable domain, completed using reference TRBV18 and TRBJ1-1, is NAGVMQNPRHLVRRRGQEARLRCSPMKGHSHVYWYRQLPEEGLKFMVYLQKENIIDESGMPKERFSAEFPKEGPSILRIQQVVRGDSAAYFCASSPGQSTEAFFGQGTRLTVV.

The chain recombines TRBV19 with TRBJ1-6; TRBD1 matches at 9 bases. The CDR3 is 16 amino acids. V dropped 5 bases and J dropped 9; count of bases not matched to a gene: 11. Germline V gene sequence: CDR1 LNHDA, CDR2 SQIVND (reference sequence). CDR3: CASSLLPGQGSSPLHF. CDR3 DNA: TGTGCCAGTAGTCTACTTCCGGGACAGGGCTCTTCACCCCTCCACTTT.

This clone turned up a few times. The CDR3 loop reads CASSSGPGWTETQYF. Written as DNA, the CDR3 is TGCGCCAGCAGCTCCGGGCCGGGGTGGACAGAGACCCAGTACTTC. V gene TRBV5-1 combines with J gene TRBJ2-5, with a weak D call TRBD2 (5 bases). There are 15 residues in the CDR3. Germline V gene sequence: CDR1 SGHRS, CDR2 YFSETQ. The V gene lost 3 bases and the J gene lost 4 bases, with 16 bases spanning the gap. Together with reference TRBV5-1 and TRBJ2-5, the CDR3 gives the full variable domain: KAGVTQTPRYLIKTRGQQVTLSCSPISGHRSVSWYQQTPGQGLQFLFEYFSETQRNKGNFPGRFSGRQFSNSRSEMNVSTLELGDSALYLCASSSGPGWTETQYFGPGTRLLVL.